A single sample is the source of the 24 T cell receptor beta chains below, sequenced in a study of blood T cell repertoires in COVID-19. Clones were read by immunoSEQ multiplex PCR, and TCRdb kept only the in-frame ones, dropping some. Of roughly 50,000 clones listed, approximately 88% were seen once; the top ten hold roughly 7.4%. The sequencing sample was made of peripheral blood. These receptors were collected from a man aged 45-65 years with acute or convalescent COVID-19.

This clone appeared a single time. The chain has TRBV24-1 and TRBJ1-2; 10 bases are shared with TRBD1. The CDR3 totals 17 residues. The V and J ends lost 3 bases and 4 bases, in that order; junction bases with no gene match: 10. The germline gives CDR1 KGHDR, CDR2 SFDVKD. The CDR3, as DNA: TGTGCCACCAGTGATCCCGGACAGGGGGATTCTTCCTATGGCTACACCTTC. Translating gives CATSDPGQGDSSYGYTF.

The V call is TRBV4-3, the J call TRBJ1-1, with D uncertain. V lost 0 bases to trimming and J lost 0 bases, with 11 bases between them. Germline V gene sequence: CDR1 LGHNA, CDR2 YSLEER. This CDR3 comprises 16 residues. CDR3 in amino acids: CASSQEVEQLNTEAFF. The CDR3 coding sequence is TGCGCCAGCAGCCAAGAGGTGGAACAGCTGAACACTGAAGCTTTCTTT.

The CDR3 region has the DNA TGTGCCAGCAGTCTACGACAGATCAACTCTGGAAACACCATATATTTT. It specifies CASSLRQINSGNTIYF. The V gene is TRBV6-2 or TRBV6-3, the J gene TRBJ1-3, with D tentatively TRBD1 (5 bases). V gave up 5 bases and J gave up 0 bases, with 14 bases separating them. CDR3 length: 16 residues. Germline CDR1 is MNHEY and CDR2 is SVGEGT.

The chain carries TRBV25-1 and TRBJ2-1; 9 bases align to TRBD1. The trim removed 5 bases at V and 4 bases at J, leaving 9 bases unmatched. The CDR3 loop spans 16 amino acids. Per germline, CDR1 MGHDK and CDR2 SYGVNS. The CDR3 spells CASSSNSGTGYNEQFF. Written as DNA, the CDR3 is TGTGCCAGCAGTTCCAACTCCGGGACAGGGTACAATGAGCAGTTCTTC.

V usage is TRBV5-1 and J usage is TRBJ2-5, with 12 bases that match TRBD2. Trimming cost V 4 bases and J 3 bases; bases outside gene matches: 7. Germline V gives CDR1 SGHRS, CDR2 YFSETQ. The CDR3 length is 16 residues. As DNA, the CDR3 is TGCGCCAGCAGCACTCTACTAGCGGGAGGTGAAGAGACCCAGTACTTC. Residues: CASSTLLAGGEETQYF.

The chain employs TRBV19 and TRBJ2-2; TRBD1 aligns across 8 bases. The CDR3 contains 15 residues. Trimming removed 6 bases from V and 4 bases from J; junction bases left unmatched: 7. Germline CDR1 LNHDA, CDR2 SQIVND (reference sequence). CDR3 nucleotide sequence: TGTGCCAGTAGGGGCAGGGGGCGAGGCACCGGGGAGCTGTTTTTT. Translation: CASRGRGRGTGELFF.

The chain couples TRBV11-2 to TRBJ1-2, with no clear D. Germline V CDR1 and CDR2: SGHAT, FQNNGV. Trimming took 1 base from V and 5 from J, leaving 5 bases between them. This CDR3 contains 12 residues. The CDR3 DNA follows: TGTGCCAGCAGCTTAGGAGGATATGGCTACACCTTC. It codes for CASSLGGYGYTF.

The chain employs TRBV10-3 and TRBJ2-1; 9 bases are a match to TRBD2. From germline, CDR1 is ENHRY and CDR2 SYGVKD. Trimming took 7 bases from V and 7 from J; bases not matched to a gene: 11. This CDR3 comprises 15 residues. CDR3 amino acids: CAIMQREDLGNEQFF. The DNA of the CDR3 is TGTGCCATCATGCAGCGGGAGGACCTGGGGAATGAGCAGTTCTTC.

CDR3 loop: CASSLSGVHEQYF. For the CDR3, the DNA is TGTGCCAGCAGTTTATCGGGCGTGCACGAGCAGTACTTC. The chain has TRBV27 and TRBJ2-7; D uncertain. Per the germline V gene, CDR1 is MNHEY and CDR2 is SMNVEV (reference sequence). V was shortened by 0 bases and J by 5 bases, with 8 bases between the two germline ends. The CDR3 extends over 13 amino acids.

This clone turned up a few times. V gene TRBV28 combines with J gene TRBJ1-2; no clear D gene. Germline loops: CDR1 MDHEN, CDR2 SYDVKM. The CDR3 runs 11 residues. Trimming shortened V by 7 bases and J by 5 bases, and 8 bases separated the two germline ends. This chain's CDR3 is CASIGDYGYTF. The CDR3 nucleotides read TGTGCCAGCATTGGAGATTATGGCTACACCTTC.

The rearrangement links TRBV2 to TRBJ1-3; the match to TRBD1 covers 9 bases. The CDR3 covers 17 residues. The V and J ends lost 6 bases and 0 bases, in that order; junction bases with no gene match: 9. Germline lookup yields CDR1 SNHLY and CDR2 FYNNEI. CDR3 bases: TGTGCCAGCAGGGACCATGGGACAGGGTTCTCTGGAAACACCATATATTTT. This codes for CASRDHGTGFSGNTIYF.

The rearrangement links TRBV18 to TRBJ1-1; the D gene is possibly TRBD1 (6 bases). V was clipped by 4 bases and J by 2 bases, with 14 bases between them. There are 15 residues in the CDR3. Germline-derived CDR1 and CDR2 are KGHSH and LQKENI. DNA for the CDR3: TGTGCCAGCTCACTCGACAGGAGAAGTAACACTGAAGCTTTCTTT. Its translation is CASSLDRRSNTEAFF.

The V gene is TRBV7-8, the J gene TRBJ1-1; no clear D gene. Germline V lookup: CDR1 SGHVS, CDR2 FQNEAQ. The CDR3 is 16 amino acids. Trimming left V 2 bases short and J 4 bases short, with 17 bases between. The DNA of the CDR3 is TGTGCCAGCAGCTTAAAAGGAGGAAAGTTCTTCACTGAAGCTTTCTTT. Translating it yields CASSLKGGKFFTEAFF.

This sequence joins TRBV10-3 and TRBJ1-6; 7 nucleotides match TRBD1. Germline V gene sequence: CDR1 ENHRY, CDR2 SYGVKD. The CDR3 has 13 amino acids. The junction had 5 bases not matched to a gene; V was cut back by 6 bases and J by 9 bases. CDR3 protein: CAISGTAASPLHF. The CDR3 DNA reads TGTGCCATCAGCGGGACAGCGGCTTCACCCCTCCACTTT.

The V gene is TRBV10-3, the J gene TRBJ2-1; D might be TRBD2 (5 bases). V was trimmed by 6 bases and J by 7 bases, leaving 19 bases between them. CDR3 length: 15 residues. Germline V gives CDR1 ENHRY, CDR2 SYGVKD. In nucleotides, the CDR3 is TGTGCCATCAGACTTAGTCGGGATCCGGGGAATGAGCAGTTCTTC. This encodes CAIRLSRDPGNEQFF.

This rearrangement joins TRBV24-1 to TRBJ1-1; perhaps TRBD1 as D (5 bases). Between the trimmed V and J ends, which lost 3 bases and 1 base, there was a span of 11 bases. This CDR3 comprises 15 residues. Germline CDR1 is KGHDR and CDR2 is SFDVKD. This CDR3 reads CATSDSRQSNTEAFF. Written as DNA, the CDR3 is TGTGCCACCAGTGATAGTCGACAGTCGAACACTGAAGCTTTCTTT.

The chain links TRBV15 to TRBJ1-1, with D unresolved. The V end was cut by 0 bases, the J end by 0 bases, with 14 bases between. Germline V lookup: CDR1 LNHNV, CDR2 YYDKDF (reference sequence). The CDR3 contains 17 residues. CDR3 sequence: CATSRDSGVWMNTEAFF. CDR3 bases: TGTGCCACCAGCAGAGATAGCGGGGTGTGGATGAACACTGAAGCTTTCTTT.

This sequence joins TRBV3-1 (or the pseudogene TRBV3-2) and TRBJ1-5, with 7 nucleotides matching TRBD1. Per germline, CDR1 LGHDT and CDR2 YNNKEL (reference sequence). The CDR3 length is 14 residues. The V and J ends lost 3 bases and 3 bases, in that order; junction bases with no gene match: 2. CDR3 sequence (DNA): TGTGCCAGCAGCCACGGACAGGACAATCAGCCCCAGCATTTT. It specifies CASSHGQDNQPQHF.

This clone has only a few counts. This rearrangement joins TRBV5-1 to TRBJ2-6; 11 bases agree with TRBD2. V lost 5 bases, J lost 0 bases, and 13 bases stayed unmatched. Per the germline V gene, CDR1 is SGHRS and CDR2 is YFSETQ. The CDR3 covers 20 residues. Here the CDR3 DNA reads TGCGCCAGCAGTTTAGCGGGGGGGGCCTCCCCGGACTCTGGGGCCAACGTCCTGACTTTC. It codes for CASSLAGGASPDSGANVLTF.

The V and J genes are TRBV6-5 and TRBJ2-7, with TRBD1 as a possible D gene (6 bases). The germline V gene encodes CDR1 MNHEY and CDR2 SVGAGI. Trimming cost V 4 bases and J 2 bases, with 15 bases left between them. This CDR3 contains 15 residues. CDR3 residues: CASSLKGGPTYEQYF. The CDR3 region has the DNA TGTGCCAGCAGTTTAAAAGGGGGTCCAACCTACGAGCAGTACTTC.

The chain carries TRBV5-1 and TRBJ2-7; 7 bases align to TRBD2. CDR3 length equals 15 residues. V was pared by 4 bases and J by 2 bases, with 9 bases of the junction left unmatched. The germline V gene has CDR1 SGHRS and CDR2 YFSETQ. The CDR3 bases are TGCGCCAGCAGCCCGAAGGTGGCGGGAGCCTACGAGCAGTACTTC. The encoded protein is CASSPKVAGAYEQYF. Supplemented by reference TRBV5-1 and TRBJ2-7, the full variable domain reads KAGVTQTPRYLIKTRGQQVTLSCSPISGHRSVSWYQQTPGQGLQFLFEYFSETQRNKGNFPGRFSGRQFSNSRSEMNVSTLELGDSALYLCASSPKVAGAYEQYFGPGTRLTVT.

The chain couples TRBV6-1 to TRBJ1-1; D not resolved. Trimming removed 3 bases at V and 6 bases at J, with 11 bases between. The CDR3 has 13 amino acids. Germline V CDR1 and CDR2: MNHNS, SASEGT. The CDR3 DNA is TGTGCCAGCAGTGATAGTTTGGGCGCTGAAGCTTTCTTT. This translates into CASSDSLGAEAFF.

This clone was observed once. CDR3 loop: CATTQGDGGDTNEKLFF. CDR3 DNA: TGTGCCACCACTCAGGGGGACGGGGGGGACACCAATGAAAAACTGTTTTTT. The genes are TRBV24-1 and TRBJ1-4; 7 bases agree with TRBD1. Germline V gene lookup returns CDR1 KGHDR and CDR2 SFDVKD. The CDR3 has 17 amino acids. V dropped 8 bases and J dropped 5; count of bases not matched to a gene: 16.

The CDR3: CASSLGSSGGSPLHF. The CDR3 DNA reads TGCGCCAGCAGCTTGGGGAGCTCCGGCGGATCACCCCTCCACTTT. The chain joins TRBV5-1 to TRBJ1-6; no firm D call. CDR1 is SGHRS, CDR2 YFSETQ, per germline. The CDR3 runs to 15 residues. V lost 0 bases and J 10 bases, leaving 14 bases between the germline ends.